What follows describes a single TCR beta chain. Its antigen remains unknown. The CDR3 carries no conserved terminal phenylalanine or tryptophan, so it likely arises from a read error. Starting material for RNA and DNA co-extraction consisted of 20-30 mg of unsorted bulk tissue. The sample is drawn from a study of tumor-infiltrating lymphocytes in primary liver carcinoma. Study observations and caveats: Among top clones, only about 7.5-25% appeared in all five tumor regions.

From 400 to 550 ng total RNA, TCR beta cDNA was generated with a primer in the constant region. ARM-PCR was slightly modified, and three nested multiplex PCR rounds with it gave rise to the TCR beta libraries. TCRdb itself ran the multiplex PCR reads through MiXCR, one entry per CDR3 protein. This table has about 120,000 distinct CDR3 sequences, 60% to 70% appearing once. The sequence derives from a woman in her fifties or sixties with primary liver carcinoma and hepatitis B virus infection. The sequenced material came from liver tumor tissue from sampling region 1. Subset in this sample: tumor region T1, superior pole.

The CDR3, as DNA: TGCAGCGTTGCCGATGGGGGCGGATTTGAAGCTTTCTCT. Translated, it gives CSVADGGGFEAFS. The rearrangement joins TRBV29-1 to TRBJ1-1; possibly TRBD1 for D (6 bases). Germline values: CDR1 SQVTM, CDR2 ANQGSEA. The germline V and J ends were trimmed by 4 bases and 7 bases, with 16 bases remaining between them. The CDR3 has 13 amino acids.